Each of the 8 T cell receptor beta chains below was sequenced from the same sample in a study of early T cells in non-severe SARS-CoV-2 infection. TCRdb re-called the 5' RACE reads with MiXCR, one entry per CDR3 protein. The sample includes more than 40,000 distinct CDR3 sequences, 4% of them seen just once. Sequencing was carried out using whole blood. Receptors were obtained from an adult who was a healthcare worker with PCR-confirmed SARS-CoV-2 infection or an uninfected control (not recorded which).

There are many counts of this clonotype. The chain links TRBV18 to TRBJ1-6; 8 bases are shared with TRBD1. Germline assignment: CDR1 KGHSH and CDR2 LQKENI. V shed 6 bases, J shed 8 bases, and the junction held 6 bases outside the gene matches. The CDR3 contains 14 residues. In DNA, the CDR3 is TGTGCCAGCTCGCAGGACAGGGACTATTCACCCCTCCACTTT. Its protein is CASSQDRDYSPLHF.

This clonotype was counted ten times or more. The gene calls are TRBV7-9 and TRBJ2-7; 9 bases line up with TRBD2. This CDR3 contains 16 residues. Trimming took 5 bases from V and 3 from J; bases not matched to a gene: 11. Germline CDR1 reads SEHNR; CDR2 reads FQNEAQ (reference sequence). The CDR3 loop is CASSLRTSVNLYEQYF. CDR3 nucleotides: TGTGCCAGCAGCCTAAGGACTAGCGTGAATCTCTACGAGCAGTACTTC.

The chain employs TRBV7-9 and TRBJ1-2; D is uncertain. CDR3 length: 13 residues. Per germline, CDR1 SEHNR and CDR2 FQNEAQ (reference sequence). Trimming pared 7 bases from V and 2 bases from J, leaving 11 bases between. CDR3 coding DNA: TGTGCCAGCACCCAGACGGAGAACTATGGCTACACCTTC. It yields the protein CASTQTENYGYTF.

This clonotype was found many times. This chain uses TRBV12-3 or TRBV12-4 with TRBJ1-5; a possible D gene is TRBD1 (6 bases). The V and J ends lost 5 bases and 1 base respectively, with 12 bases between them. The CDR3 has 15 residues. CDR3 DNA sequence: TGTGCCAGCAGTCTCAGGGGTCTGAGCAATCAGCCCCAGCATTTT. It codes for CASSLRGLSNQPQHF.

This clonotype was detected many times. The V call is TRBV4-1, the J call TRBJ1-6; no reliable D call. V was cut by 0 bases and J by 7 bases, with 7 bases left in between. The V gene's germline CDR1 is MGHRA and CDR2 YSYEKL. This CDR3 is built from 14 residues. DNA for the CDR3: TGCGCCAGCAGCCAAGAAGCCGGCAATTCACCCCTCCACTTT. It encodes CASSQEAGNSPLHF.

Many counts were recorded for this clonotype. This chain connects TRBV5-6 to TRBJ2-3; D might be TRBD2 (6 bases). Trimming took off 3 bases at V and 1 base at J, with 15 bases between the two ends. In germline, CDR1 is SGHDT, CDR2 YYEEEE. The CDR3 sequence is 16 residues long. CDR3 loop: CASSWPLGGGTDTQYF. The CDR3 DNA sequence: TGTGCCAGCAGCTGGCCCCTCGGGGGAGGCACAGATACGCAGTATTTT.

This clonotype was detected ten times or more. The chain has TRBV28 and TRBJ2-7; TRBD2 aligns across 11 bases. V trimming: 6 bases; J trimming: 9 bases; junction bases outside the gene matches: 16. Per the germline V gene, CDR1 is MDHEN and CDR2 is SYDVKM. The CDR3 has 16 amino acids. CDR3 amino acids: CASSLSFGLAGGWQYF. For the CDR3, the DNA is TGTGCCAGCAGCCTCTCGTTCGGGCTAGCGGGAGGTTGGCAGTACTTC.

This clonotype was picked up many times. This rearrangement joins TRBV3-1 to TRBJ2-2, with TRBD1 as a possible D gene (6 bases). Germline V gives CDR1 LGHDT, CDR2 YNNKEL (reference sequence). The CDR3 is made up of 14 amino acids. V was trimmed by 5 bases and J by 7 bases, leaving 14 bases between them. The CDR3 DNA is TGTGCCAGCAGCTCCGGGACAAGTGTCGGGGAGCTGTTTTTT. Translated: CASSSGTSVGELFF.